The 17 T cell receptor beta chains given below trace back to one sample, sequenced in a study of response to subunit inactivated influenza vaccine. Each CDR3 protein is one row after TCRdb ran MiXCR on the RT-PCR reads. This sample yields 450,000 to 600,000 distinct CDR3 sequences, of which 16% are seen a single time; approximately 3% belongs to the top ten. The material was CD4+ T cells sorted from PBMCs, obtained less than 25 months after vaccination. These TCRs come from a man between 50 and 69 years old who received an inactivated influenza vaccine.

This clonotype was observed many times. The genes are TRBV29-1 and TRBJ1-2; D is undetermined. Germline CDR1 SQVTM, CDR2 ANQGSEA. Trimming removed 4 bases at V and 5 bases at J, with 11 bases between. The CDR3 has 12 amino acids. Written as DNA, the CDR3 is TGCAGCGTTGCGTCCGGGGATTATGGCTACACCTTC. Protein sequence: CSVASGDYGYTF.

This clonotype came up a few times. This chain links TRBV4-3 with TRBJ2-4; maybe TRBD1 (6 bases). The CDR3 is made up of 17 amino acids. Trimming pared 0 bases from V and 0 bases from J, leaving 12 bases between. Germline lookup yields CDR1 LGHNA and CDR2 YSLEER. The CDR3 DNA sequence: TGCGCCAGCAGCCAAGATTCAGAGGACAGAGCCAAAAACATTCAGTACTTC. Amino acid sequence: CASSQDSEDRAKNIQYF.

A few counts support this clonotype. The V call is TRBV6-6, the J call TRBJ2-7, with 11 bases fitting TRBD2. CDR1 is MNHNY, CDR2 SVGAGI, per germline (reference sequence). The V gene end was trimmed by 7 bases and the J gene end by 3 bases; junction bases not matched to a gene: 2. The CDR3 runs to 13 residues. Here the CDR3 reads CASTSGGIYEQYF. CDR3 coding DNA: TGTGCCAGCACTAGCGGGGGGATCTACGAGCAGTACTTC.

The CDR3 region is CASSASNENIQYF. The CDR3 DNA sequence: TGTGCCAGCAGCGCGAGTAATGAAAACATTCAGTACTTC. This chain links TRBV27 with TRBJ2-4; D is uncertain. V lost 6 bases and J 5 bases, leaving 11 bases between the germline ends. CDR1 MNHEY and CDR2 SMNVEV come from the germline V gene (reference sequence). The CDR3 consists of 13 residues.

Many counts were recorded for this clonotype. V is TRBV10-3 and J is TRBJ2-3; either TRBD1 or TRBD2 may fit D (5 bases each). V lost 3 bases to trimming and J lost 5 bases, with 9 bases between them. Germline lookup yields CDR1 ENHRY and CDR2 SYGVKD. This CDR3 region has 13 residues. DNA of the CDR3: TGTGCCATCAGTGACTTGGGGGAAGATACGCAGTATTTT. This encodes CAISDLGEDTQYF.

This clonotype was counted at least ten times. The chain employs TRBV6-2 or TRBV6-3 and TRBJ1-1; D is possibly TRBD1 (6 bases). The germline gives CDR1 MNHEY, CDR2 SVGEGT. The CDR3 consists of 13 residues. The ends were cut back, 5 bases at V and 7 bases at J, with 14 bases in the middle. CDR3 nucleotides: TGTGCCAGCAGTAAGGGACATACTAATGAAGCTTTCTTT. It translates to CASSKGHTNEAFF.

The chain couples TRBV3-1 to TRBJ1-4; no reliable D call. The V gene lost 11 bases and the J gene lost 4 bases, with 20 bases spanning the gap. Germline V lookup: CDR1 LGHDT, CDR2 YNNKEL (reference sequence). This CDR3 is 15 amino acids long. CDR3 protein: CACCPAGSLNEKLFF. DNA of the CDR3: TGTGCCTGCTGCCCGGCGGGTAGTCTTAATGAAAAACTGTTTTTT.

This clonotype occurred a few times. The chain employs TRBV18 and TRBJ2-1, with 8 bases fitting TRBD2. CDR1 KGHSH and CDR2 LQKENI come from the germline V gene. This CDR3 has 13 amino acids. The ends lost 3 bases at V and 6 bases at J; junction bases unmatched: 1. This CDR3 is CASSPGTSNEQFF. CDR3 DNA sequence: TGTGCCAGCTCACCCGGGACTAGCAATGAGCAGTTCTTC.

The rearrangement links TRBV6-2 or TRBV6-3 to TRBJ1-5; 9 bases fit TRBD1. CDR3 length: 14 amino acids. Unmatched junction bases numbered 7, after V lost 6 bases and J lost 7 bases. Germline loops: CDR1 MNHEY, CDR2 SVGEGT. Here the CDR3 reads CASRPTGGWQPQHF. As DNA, the CDR3 is TGTGCCAGCAGACCAACAGGGGGCTGGCAGCCCCAGCATTTT.

The chain links TRBV27 to TRBJ2-2; D is undetermined. This CDR3 has 15 amino acids. The V end was cut by 1 base, the J end by 4 bases, with 10 bases between. Germline values: CDR1 MNHEY, CDR2 SMNVEV (reference sequence). CDR3 sequence reads: CASSLWAEPTGELFF. The CDR3, as DNA: TGTGCCAGCAGTTTATGGGCGGAGCCCACCGGGGAGCTGTTTTTT.

This clonotype occurred many times. The V gene is TRBV7-2, the J gene TRBJ2-3; the D gene is possibly TRBD1 (6 bases). Germline CDR1 reads SGHTA; CDR2 reads FQGNSA. V was cut by 2 bases and J by 7 bases, with 22 bases left in between. CDR3 length equals 17 residues. The CDR3 DNA follows: TGTGCCAGCAGCTTATCGCCTAATCGACTGGGGGCTAATACGCAGTATTTT. It specifies CASSLSPNRLGANTQYF.

This chain joins TRBV2 and TRBJ2-3; TRBD2 aligns across 10 bases. V dropped 4 bases and J dropped 7; count of bases not matched to a gene: 5. The CDR3 contains 14 residues. The germline gives CDR1 SNHLY, CDR2 FYNNEI. The CDR3 reads CASSGLAGVHTQYF. CDR3 coding DNA: TGTGCCAGCAGTGGCCTAGCGGGGGTCCATACGCAGTATTTT.

This rearrangement joins TRBV7-2 to TRBJ2-3; D may match TRBD1 or TRBD2 (6 bases each). The length of the CDR3 is 16 residues. Germline V gives CDR1 SGHTA, CDR2 FQGNSA. V was shortened by 5 bases and J by 4 bases, with 19 bases between the two germline ends. Here the CDR3 DNA reads TGTGCCAGCAGCCTGGAGGGGGTGGGAGGCGCAGATACGCAGTATTTT. Amino acid sequence: CASSLEGVGGADTQYF.

The chain is built from TRBV11-2 and TRBJ1-1, with 10 positions matching TRBD1. The CDR3 has 15 residues. With V trimmed by 5 bases and J by 2 bases, 5 bases remained unmatched. Germline CDR1 and CDR2: SGHAT and FQNNGV. The CDR3 region has the DNA TGTGCCAGCAGCGGGGACAGGGGTTTTAACACTGAAGCTTTCTTT. This sequence encodes CASSGDRGFNTEAFF.

The CDR3 loop is CSARAGLAGAFDEQFF. For the CDR3, the DNA is TGCAGTGCTAGAGCGGGACTAGCGGGAGCTTTCGATGAGCAGTTCTTC. This rearrangement joins TRBV20-1 to TRBJ2-1; 14 bases map to TRBD2. CDR1 is DFQATT, CDR2 SNEGSKA, per germline (reference sequence). The CDR3 is 16 residues long. With 1 base clipped from V and 8 bases from J, the junction kept 7 bases outside the gene matches.

This clonotype was recorded many times. V and J are TRBV4-3 and TRBJ2-5; TRBD2 aligns across 9 bases. Germline-derived CDR1 and CDR2 are LGHNA and YSLEER. The junction had 5 bases not matched to a gene; V was cut back by 1 base and J by 2 bases. The CDR3 loop spans 16 amino acids. The CDR3 loop is CASSQGLADLQETQYF. CDR3 DNA: TGCGCCAGCAGCCAAGGACTAGCGGACCTACAAGAGACCCAGTACTTC.

CDR3 DNA sequence: TGTGCCAGCAGCTCGACAGGGGGAGGTGGAGCTTTCTTT. Translation gives CASSSTGGGGAFF. This chain connects TRBV11-2 to TRBJ1-1, with TRBD1 identical over 9 bases. CDR3 length equals 13 residues. Looked up from germline, CDR1 is SGHAT and CDR2 is FQNNGV. The J segment lost 10 bases and the V segment lost 4 bases, leaving 7 bases of the junction unmatched.